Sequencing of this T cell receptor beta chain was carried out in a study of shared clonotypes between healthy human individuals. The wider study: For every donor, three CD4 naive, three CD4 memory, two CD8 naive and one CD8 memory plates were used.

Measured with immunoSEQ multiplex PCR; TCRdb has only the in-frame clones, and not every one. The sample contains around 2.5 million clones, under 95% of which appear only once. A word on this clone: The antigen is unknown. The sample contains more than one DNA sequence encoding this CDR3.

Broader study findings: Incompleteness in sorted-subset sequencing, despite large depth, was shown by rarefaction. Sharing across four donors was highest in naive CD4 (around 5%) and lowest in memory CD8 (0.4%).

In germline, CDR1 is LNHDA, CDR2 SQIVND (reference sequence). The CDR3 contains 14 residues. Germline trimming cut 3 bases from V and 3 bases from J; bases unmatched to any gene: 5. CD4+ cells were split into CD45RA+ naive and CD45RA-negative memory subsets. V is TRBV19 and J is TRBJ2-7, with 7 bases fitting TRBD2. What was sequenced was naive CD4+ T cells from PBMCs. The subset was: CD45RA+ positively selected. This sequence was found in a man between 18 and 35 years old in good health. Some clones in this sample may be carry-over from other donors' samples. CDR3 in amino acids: CASSIGSGNYEQYF. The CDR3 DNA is TGTGCCAGTAGTATTGGGAGCGGGAACTACGAGCAGTACTTC.